This T cell receptor (beta chain) was recorded in a study of T cell changes during pregnancy in multiple sclerosis. Assay: immunoSEQ multiplex PCR; the TCRdb copy retains only in-frame clones and omits some. The sample records about 38,000 clones, 75% to 95% being singletons. The CDR3 runs 15 residues. Trimming left V 5 bases short and J 5 bases short, with 16 bases between. Germline V lookup: CDR1 MNHNS, CDR2 SASEGT. The sequencing here drew on CD8+ T cells from peripheral blood mononuclear cells, taken in the second trimester of pregnancy. This rearrangement joins TRBV6-1 to TRBJ1-5, with D maybe TRBD1 (6 bases). This sequence was found in a female donor with multiple sclerosis, enrolled in a pregnancy study. The CDR3 DNA sequence: TGTGCCAGCAGTCTGCTCCGGGGACAATATCAGCCCCAGCATTTT. This sequence encodes CASSLLRGQYQPQHF.